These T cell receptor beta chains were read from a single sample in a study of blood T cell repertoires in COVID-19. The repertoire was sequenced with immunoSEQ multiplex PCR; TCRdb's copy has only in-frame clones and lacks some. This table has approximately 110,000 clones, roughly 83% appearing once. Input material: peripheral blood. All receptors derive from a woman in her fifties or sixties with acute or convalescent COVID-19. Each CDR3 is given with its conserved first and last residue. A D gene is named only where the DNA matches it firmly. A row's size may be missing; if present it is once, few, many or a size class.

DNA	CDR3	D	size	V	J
TGTGCCAGCAGCCAACCGGGACTCGGCACAGATACGCAGTATTTT	CASSQPGLGTDTQYF	NA	NA	TRBV3-1/TRBV3-2	TRBJ2-3
TGTGCCAGCAGGTCGGGGGTAGATTCACCCCTCCACTTT	CASRSGVDSPLHF	NA	once	TRBV6-5	TRBJ1-6
TGTGCCAGCAGCCCCCGGGACAGGGGTTTCTACAATGAGCAGTTCTTC	CASSPRDRGFYNEQFF	TRBD1	NA	TRBV27	TRBJ2-1
TGTGCCAGCAGCTTGGCAAGGGGCCAGGGCACGCAGTATTTT	CASSLARGQGTQYF	NA	NA	TRBV5-6	TRBJ2-3
TGTGCCAGCAGTCGAAGGACAGGGACGAACACCGGGGAGCTGTTTTTT	CASSRRTGTNTGELFF	TRBD1	few	TRBV6-6	TRBJ2-2
TGTGCCAGCAGCAGGGGTTATGGCTACACCTTC	CASSRGYGYTF	NA	few	TRBV9	TRBJ1-2
TGTGCCAGCTCACCCCCGAATCCCAGGTCCAACGTCCTGACTTTC	CASSPPNPRSNVLTF	NA	NA	TRBV18	TRBJ2-6
TGCGCCAGCAGCTTGGGTGGGGGCGCCCACTACAATGAGCAGTTCTTC	CASSLGGGAHYNEQFF	NA	NA	TRBV5-1	TRBJ2-1
TGTGCCAGTAGTATAGGCCTAGCGGCCTACGAGCAGTACTTC	CASSIGLAAYEQYF	TRBD2	NA	TRBV19	TRBJ2-7
TGTGCCACTGCCCTCTCCCCCCAGGGTAGAAATTCACCCCTCCACTTT	CATALSPQGRNSPLHF	NA	NA	TRBV3-1/TRBV3-2	TRBJ1-6
TGTGCCAGTACGACTTATAACTATGGCTACACCTTC	CASTTYNYGYTF	NA	NA	TRBV19	TRBJ1-2
TGTGCCAGCAGTCCCGCGGATACGCAGTATTTT	CASSPADTQYF	NA	NA	TRBV2	TRBJ2-3
TGTGCCAGGTTAGACAGCCAGAGACAGAGCACTGAAGCTTTCTTT	CARLDSQRQSTEAFF	NA	NA	TRBV2	TRBJ1-1
TGTGCCTGGGGGAGGAGTGCGGATCAGCCCCAGCATTTT	CAWGRSADQPQHF	NA	NA	TRBV30	TRBJ1-5
TGTGCCAGTAGCGCCCGTACTGAACTGAATCAGCCCCAGCATTTT	CASSARTELNQPQHF	NA	NA	TRBV19	TRBJ1-5
TGTGCCAGCAGCCCAACCGGGACTAGCGGGGGGGCGGGAGATACGCAGTATTTT	CASSPTGTSGGAGDTQYF	TRBD2	NA	TRBV4-2	TRBJ2-3
TGTGCCAGCAGTCGTCTAAAGGGGGCCGGGCAGCCCCAGCATTTT	CASSRLKGAGQPQHF	TRBD1	NA	TRBV28	TRBJ1-5
TGTGCCAGCTCATATAAGGGCCAGGGAAACCTTGAAGCTTTCTTT	CASSYKGQGNLEAFF	NA	NA	TRBV18	TRBJ1-1